This record concerns one TCR beta chain sequence. These data originate in a study of blood T cell repertoires in COVID-19. For the study at large: Material from acute and convalescent COVID-19 was sourced from the United States, Italy and Spain. T cells, B-cell-depleted T cells, or PBMCs supplied cDNA or gDNA.

Original processing methods: Amplified reference gene primers provided the basis for estimating nucleated cell counts. Here immunoSEQ multiplex PCR was the method, and the copy in TCRdb shows in-frame clones only, minus some. The DNA gave D and trimming, while V, J and clone size come from that table. Of under 150,000 clones listed, roughly 82% are singletons. The origin of this receptor is a woman in her forties with acute or convalescent COVID-19. The sequenced sample was peripheral blood.

CDR3 nucleotide sequence: TGTGCCAGCAGCTTAGGTGGCGGAGACGAGCAGTACTTC. Amino acid sequence: CASSLGGGDEQYF. V usage is TRBV11-2 and J usage is TRBJ2-7; D remains unclear. The CDR3 is made up of 13 amino acids. The V gene lost 1 base and the J gene lost 5 bases, with 9 bases spanning the gap. Per germline, CDR1 SGHAT and CDR2 FQNNGV.